This TCR beta chain was recorded in a study of early T cells in non-severe SARS-CoV-2 infection. Across the study: The sequenced material was bulk RNA from unsorted whole blood, and its chains were unpaired. Study conclusions and caveats: CD4 and private specificities were missed by VDJdb matching, which favored anti-spike CD8 responses.

MiXCR, run by TCRdb on the 5' RACE reads, gives a single entry per CDR3 protein. Among about 71,000 distinct CDR3 sequences listed, around 15% were seen once. The table lists this clonotype with many counts. Antigen specificity is unknown. The length of the CDR3 is 13 residues. The germline V gene encodes CDR1 SQVTM and CDR2 ANQGSEA. Trimming shortened V by 3 bases and J by 6 bases, and 12 bases separated the two germline ends. The clonotype was recovered from an adult who was a healthcare worker with PCR-confirmed SARS-CoV-2 infection or an uninfected control (not recorded which). V is TRBV29-1 and J is TRBJ1-5; D is uncertain. Sequencing was carried out using whole blood. CDR3 nucleotides: TGCAGCGTTGAGTACGGATTAGGTCAGCCCCAGCATTTT. This encodes CSVEYGLGQPQHF.